These 6 T cell receptor beta chains were all obtained from the same sample, sequenced in a study of cytomegalovirus exposure and HLA in healthy donors. PCR employed 60 Vbeta and 13 Jbeta primers. Assay used: immunoSEQ multiplex PCR; TCRdb lists only in-frame clones, some missing. The table includes fewer than 200,000 clones, 65% to 80% detected once. Sequencing was done on a sample of PBMCs. These receptors were obtained from a woman in her forties or fifties in good health and CMV-seropositive.

The chain carries TRBV18 and TRBJ2-1; TRBD2 agrees at 8 bases. This CDR3 has 15 amino acids. In germline, CDR1 is KGHSH, CDR2 LQKENI. V lost 0 bases, J lost 5 bases, and 3 bases stayed unmatched. CDR3 in amino acids: CASSPPSGDDNEQFF. CDR3 DNA sequence: TGTGCCAGCTCACCACCTAGCGGGGACGACAATGAGCAGTTCTTC.

This rearrangement joins TRBV29-1 to TRBJ2-3; TRBD2 is a possible D gene (6 bases). The CDR3 consists of 14 residues. Per the germline V gene, CDR1 is SQVTM and CDR2 is ANQGSEA. Deletions cut 7 bases from V and 0 bases from J, with 14 bases between. DNA for the CDR3: TGCAGCGCAAGAAGCGGGCCAAGCACAGATACGCAGTATTTT. Translation gives CSARSGPSTDTQYF.

The rearrangement uses TRBV7-8 and TRBJ1-5, with 7 nucleotides matching TRBD1. CDR3 length equals 15 residues. Germline assignment: CDR1 SGHVS and CDR2 FQNEAQ. Trimming removed 5 bases from V and 4 bases from J; junction bases left unmatched: 8. The CDR3: CASSTQGIRNQPQHF. In DNA, the CDR3 is TGTGCCAGCAGCACACAGGGGATAAGAAATCAGCCCCAGCATTTT.

The chain links TRBV18 to TRBJ1-2, with 8 bases lining up with TRBD1. V lost 3 bases and J lost 8; bases outside the gene matches: 11. Germline CDR1 is KGHSH and CDR2 is LQKENI. This CDR3 contains 15 residues. CDR3 in amino acids: CASSPSADRGYGYTF. The CDR3 bases are TGTGCCAGCTCACCCTCCGCCGACAGGGGCTACGGCTACACCTTC.

The rearrangement joins TRBV30 to TRBJ2-3; D possibly corresponds to TRBD1 (6 bases). Germline loops: CDR1 GTSNPN, CDR2 SVGIG (reference sequence). V lost 3 bases to trimming and J lost 4 bases, with 26 bases between them. The CDR3 is made up of 18 amino acids. The CDR3 DNA follows: TGTGCCTGGAGCGCTTCCAGGTCCAGGGGTAGAGGGGCAGATACGCAGTATTTT. Translated, it gives CAWSASRSRGRGADTQYF.

The chain combines TRBV4-1 with TRBJ2-7; tentatively, D is TRBD2 (5 bases). Germline assignment: CDR1 MGHRA and CDR2 YSYEKL. The CDR3 consists of 14 residues. The V gene lost 9 bases and the J gene lost 6 bases, with 21 bases spanning the gap. The CDR3 is CASTRDFFIGEQYF. As DNA, the CDR3 is TGCGCCAGTACCCGGGATTTCTTCATTGGCGAGCAGTACTTC.